This T cell receptor beta chain was retrieved from a study of shared clonotypes between healthy human individuals. Study findings and constraints: Non-shared clonotypes had lower generation probabilities than clonotypes shared by all four sorted-subset donors. A handful of donors had 5% to 6.5% of their naive CD4 clonotypes in common.

V lost 5 bases and J lost 2; bases outside the gene matches: 3. The CDR3 is 14 amino acids. Germline V CDR1 and CDR2: SEHNR, FQNEAQ (reference sequence). On this clone itself: Its antigen is unknown.

Study processing details: ImmunoSEQ sequences covered only the junction and lacked quality scores; filtering therefore differed. The protocol was immunoSEQ multiplex PCR, while the TCRdb copy is restricted to in-frame clones and leaves out a portion. Clone size and the V and J calls come from that table; the DNA yielded D and trimming. The table has some 550,000 clones, almost 97% seen once. Donors were healthy HIV-negative adults without recently reported acute infections or vaccinations. The clonotype comes from a woman between 25 and 40 years old in good health. The chain uses TRBV7-9 and TRBJ2-7; 10 bases line up with TRBD2. Input material: naive CD4+ T cells sorted from blood. Subset specified: CD45RA+ positively selected. The CDR3, as DNA: TGTGCCAGCAGCACCCTAGCGGGGGCCTACGAGCAGTACTTC. It translates to CASSTLAGAYEQYF.